A selection of T cell receptor beta chains follows, all from one sample in a study of T cell responses to AZD1222 COVID-19 vaccine. The assay was immunoSEQ multiplex PCR, and TCRdb's table has in-frame clones only and misses some. The sample records 80,000 or so clones, about 93% being singletons. Sequencing was performed on peripheral blood, taken on day 0 of MenACWY control vaccination. Receptors originate from an adult in good health. Each CDR3 is given with its conserved first and last residue. A D gene is named only where the DNA matches it firmly. Size is stated for part of the rows, as once, few or many counts, or as a class when the clone is expanded.

>NA|NA|TRBV19|TRBJ1-3
TGTGCCAGTAGTGTTAGGACGGAATTCTCTGGAAACACCATATATTTT
CASSVRTEFSGNTIYF
>NA|TRBD2|TRBV6-5|TRBJ2-1
TGTGCCAGCAGTAACGGGAGGGCCAATGAGCAGTTCTTC
CASSNGRANEQFF
>NA|NA|TRBV19|TRBJ1-5
TGTGCCAGTCTACCACTGGGGCAGCCCGATAATCAGCCCCAGCATTTT
CASLPLGQPDNQPQHF
>NA|NA|TRBV7-3|TRBJ2-3
TGTGCCAGCAGTTCCCTGGGCGGCAGAGCCGATACGCAGTATTTT
CASSSLGGRADTQYF
>NA|NA|TRBV23-1|TRBJ2-2
TGCGCCAGCAGTCAATCCGGGGGCGAGGACACCGGGGAGCTGTTTTTT
CASSQSGGEDTGELFF
>NA|NA|TRBV5-4|TRBJ2-7
TGTGCCAGCAGCTTGGAGGCTACAGGTTCAACCTACGAGCAGTACTTC
CASSLEATGSTYEQYF
>NA|NA|TRBV5-6|TRBJ2-3
TGTGCCAGCAGCTTGGATCCGGGAGAGGCAGATACGCAGTATTTT
CASSLDPGEADTQYF
>once|NA|TRBV4-1|TRBJ1-2
TGCGCCAGCAGCCAAGAAGGGGGGGCTAAGGGCTATGGCTACACCTTC
CASSQEGGAKGYGYTF
>NA|NA|TRBV7-2|TRBJ2-7
TGTGCCAGCAGCCCAAAGGGGGAGGGTACCTACGAGCAGTACTTC
CASSPKGEGTYEQYF
>NA|NA|TRBV10-3|TRBJ1-1
TGTGCCATCCGCCCCTCGGCGAACACTGAAGCTTTCTTT
CAIRPSANTEAFF
>NA|NA|TRBV2|TRBJ2-7
TGTGCCAGCAGTGAAGGTCCTAAGACATACCAGTCCTACGAGCAGTACTTC
CASSEGPKTYQSYEQYF
>NA|NA|TRBV11-2|TRBJ1-4
TGTGCCAGCAGCTTAGGTTTAACGGGACAAGGACGCGAAAAACTGTTTTTT
CASSLGLTGQGREKLFF
>NA|NA|TRBV4-3|TRBJ2-3
TGCGCCAGCAGCTCCCGACCCGATACGCAGTATTTT
CASSSRPDTQYF
>NA|TRBD2|TRBV19|TRBJ2-1
TGTGCCAGTAGTTCTAGCGGTAGCTCCTACAATGAGCAGTTCTTC
CASSSSGSSYNEQFF
>NA|TRBD2|TRBV7-2|TRBJ2-3
TGTGCCAGCAGCTTGACTAGCGGCCTCACAGATACGCAGTATTTT
CASSLTSGLTDTQYF
>NA|NA|TRBV27|TRBJ1-5
TGTGCCAGCAGCCGGACAGACGATCAGCCCCAGCATTTT
CASSRTDDQPQHF
>NA|TRBD2|TRBV19|TRBJ2-3
TGTGCCAGTAGTCAGGGACTAGCAGATACGCAGTATTTT
CASSQGLADTQYF
>NA|NA|TRBV19|TRBJ1-1
TGTGCCAGTAGTATGTCAGGCGGGAACACTGAAGCTTTCTTT
CASSMSGGNTEAFF
>NA|NA|TRBV6-5|TRBJ2-7
TGTGCCAGCAGTTACCTTAAGTCGGTGGAGCAGTACTTC
CASSYLKSVEQYF
>NA|TRBD1|TRBV27|TRBJ1-2
TGTGCCAGCAGCCTTACTCCGACAGGGGGCCTTAACTATGGCTACACCTTC
CASSLTPTGGLNYGYTF
>NA|NA|TRBV10-2|TRBJ2-1
TGCGCCAGCAGTGACTTCAGGAATGAGCAGTTCTTC
CASSDFRNEQFF
>NA|NA|TRBV9|TRBJ1-2
TGTGCCAGCAGCGTTTCGCTCCACCGGGACTATGGCTACACCTTC
CASSVSLHRDYGYTF
>NA|NA|TRBV12-1|TRBJ2-7
TGTGCCAGCAGCTTAGGACAGGGTTGCTACGAGCAGTACTTC
CASSLGQGCYEQYF
>NA|NA|TRBV3-1/TRBV3-2|TRBJ1-5
TGTGCCAGCAGCCAAGCTGATCAGCCCCAGCATTTT
CASSQADQPQHF
>NA|NA|TRBV9|TRBJ1-3
TGTGCCAGCAGTTTGTGGGGCGACGAGGGAAACACCATATATTTT
CASSLWGDEGNTIYF
>NA|TRBD1|TRBV6-5|TRBJ2-2
TGTGCCAGCAGTCAGTCGGGACAGGGCACCGGGGAGCTGTTTTTT
CASSQSGQGTGELFF
>NA|NA|TRBV7-7|TRBJ2-2
TGTGCTAGCAGCCTACGTACAGGGAACACCGGGGAGCTGTTTTTT
CASSLRTGNTGELFF
>NA|NA|TRBV7-9|TRBJ1-1
TGTGCCAGCAGCTTGATAGGTGCCCAGGGGAGGAACACTGAAGCTTTCTTT
CASSLIGAQGRNTEAFF
>NA|NA|TRBV20-1|TRBJ2-1
TGCAGTGGGCTGATGGTCGAGCAGTTCTTC
CSGLMVEQFF
>NA|NA|TRBV6-5|TRBJ1-4
TGTGCCAGCAGTTACTCGGGCGGTGGTGAAAAACTGTTTTTT
CASSYSGGGEKLFF
>NA|TRBD2|TRBV4-2|TRBJ2-3
TGTGCCAGCAGCCAAGAAATGGGAGCGGGAGGGCCTTTAGATACGCAGTATTTT
CASSQEMGAGGPLDTQYF
>NA|NA|TRBV2|TRBJ1-6
TGTGCCAGCAGTGAACGGCGGGGAAATTCACCCCTCCACTTT
CASSERRGNSPLHF
>once|NA|TRBV10-2|TRBJ2-7
TGCGCCAGCGGGGGGAATGGAAACTCGGAGGAGCAGTACTTC
CASGGNGNSEEQYF
>NA|TRBD2|TRBV19|TRBJ2-5
TGTGCCAGTAGTGTAACGGGACTAGCGGGAAGCGTTGAGACCCAGTACTTC
CASSVTGLAGSVETQYF
>once|TRBD2|TRBV11-2|TRBJ2-5
TGTGCCAGCAGCTTTTCTAGCGGGAGTACCCAAGAGACCCAGTACTTC
CASSFSSGSTQETQYF
>NA|NA|TRBV28|TRBJ1-1
TGTGCCAGCAGAGGCGACGCAGCCGGGAACACTGAAGCTTTCTTT
CASRGDAAGNTEAFF
>NA|NA|TRBV5-1|TRBJ1-2
TGCGCCAGCAGCTTGTTCGGGGGGGAATATGGCTACACCTTC
CASSLFGGEYGYTF
>NA|TRBD1|TRBV15|TRBJ2-5
TGTGCCACCAGCAGAGTGACAGGGGGCGGGGAGACCCAGTACTTC
CATSRVTGGGETQYF
>NA|TRBD2|TRBV6-5|TRBJ2-7
TGTGCCAGCAGTTATCTAGCGGGTGGGTACGAGCAGTACTTC
CASSYLAGGYEQYF
>NA|NA|TRBV5-1|TRBJ1-6
TGCGCCAGCAGGGAAGGCAGGGGAGGATCACCCCTCCACTTT
CASREGRGGSPLHF
>NA|TRBD2|TRBV9|TRBJ2-1
TGTGCCAGCAGCGCTGGGACTAGCGGGAATGATGAGCAGTTCTTC
CASSAGTSGNDEQFF
>NA|NA|TRBV5-1|TRBJ1-1
TGCGCCAGCAGCTTGGACACCCTCACTGAAGCTTTCTTT
CASSLDTLTEAFF
>NA|NA|TRBV2|TRBJ1-2
TGTGCCAGCAAAGACAGGCCCACGTTTTATGGCTACACCTTC
CASKDRPTFYGYTF
>NA|NA|TRBV6-2/TRBV6-3|TRBJ2-5
TGTGCCAGCAGTTACTCCGGACCTGACGGAGAGACCCAGTACTTC
CASSYSGPDGETQYF
>NA|NA|TRBV28|TRBJ2-3
TGTGCCAGCAAAGGGGGGACCGGGGATTACACAGATACGCAGTATTTT
CASKGGTGDYTDTQYF
>NA|NA|TRBV15|TRBJ1-4
TGTGCCACCAGCGCAGCGCAGGGCCAAAGAGCCGAAAAACTGTTTTTT
CATSAAQGQRAEKLFF
>NA|NA|TRBV19|TRBJ2-4
TGTGCCAGTAGTAGCGCTAAGGCGCAGTCACGAAACATTCAGTACTTC
CASSSAKAQSRNIQYF
>NA|NA|TRBV6-1|TRBJ2-1
TGTGCCAGCAGTGAGTCCCGGGACAGGGAGCGGGGGCATGAGCAGTTCTTC
CASSESRDRERGHEQFF
>NA|NA|TRBV28|TRBJ1-2
TGTGCCACCCAAACAGGCTATGGCTACACCTTC
CATQTGYGYTF
>few|TRBD1|TRBV18|TRBJ1-5
TGTGCCAGCTCACAGGGACAGGGACTGTGGCAGCCCCAGCATTTT
CASSQGQGLWQPQHF
>NA|NA|TRBV7-9|TRBJ2-3
TGTGCCAGCAGCCTGGCCAGGGGCACAGATACGCAGTATTTT
CASSLARGTDTQYF
>NA|NA|TRBV7-2|TRBJ1-1
TGTGCCAGCAGCTTAGTGGGGGGTTCCCTGAACACTGAAGCTTTCTTT
CASSLVGGSLNTEAFF
>NA|NA|TRBV27|TRBJ1-1
TGTGCCAGCAGTTCCTACGGCGGGAGTGAAGCTTTCTTT
CASSSYGGSEAFF
>NA|TRBD1|TRBV28|TRBJ2-7
TGTGCCAGTAGGGCGACCGGGACAGGGGTCGAGCAGTACTTC
CASRATGTGVEQYF
>NA|NA|TRBV27|TRBJ2-7
TGTGCCAGCAGTCCCCGGGACTTAGGCAACGAGCAGTACTTC
CASSPRDLGNEQYF
>NA|NA|TRBV5-1|TRBJ2-5
TGCGCCAGCACCCTGGTAGGGGCTCAAGAGACCCAGTACTTC
CASTLVGAQETQYF